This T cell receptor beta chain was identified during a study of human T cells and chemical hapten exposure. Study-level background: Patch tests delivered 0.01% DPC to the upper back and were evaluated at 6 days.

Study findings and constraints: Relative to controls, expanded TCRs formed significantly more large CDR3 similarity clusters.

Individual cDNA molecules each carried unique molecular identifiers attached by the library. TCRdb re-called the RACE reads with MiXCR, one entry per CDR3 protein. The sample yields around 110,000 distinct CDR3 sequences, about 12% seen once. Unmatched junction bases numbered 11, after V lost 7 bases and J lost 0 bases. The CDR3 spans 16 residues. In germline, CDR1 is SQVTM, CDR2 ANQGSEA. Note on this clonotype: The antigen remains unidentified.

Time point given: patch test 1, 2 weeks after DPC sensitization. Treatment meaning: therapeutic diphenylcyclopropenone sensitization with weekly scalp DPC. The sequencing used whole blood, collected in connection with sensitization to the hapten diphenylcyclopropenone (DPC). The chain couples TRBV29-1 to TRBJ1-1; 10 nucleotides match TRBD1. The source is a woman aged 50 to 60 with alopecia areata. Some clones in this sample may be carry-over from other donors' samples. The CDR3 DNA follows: TGCAGCGGTGTCTCGGGACAGGGGTATATGAACACTGAAGCTTTCTTT. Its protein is CSGVSGQGYMNTEAFF.